A single sample gave rise to the 28 T cell receptor beta chains below, sequenced in a study of blood T cell repertoires in COVID-19. Only in-frame clones appear in the TCRdb table, and some are missing; sequencing was by immunoSEQ multiplex PCR. The data show under 45,000 clones, 80% to 90% seen once. The sample was peripheral blood. All receptors derive from a woman aged 40 to 50 with acute or convalescent COVID-19.

V and J are TRBV27 and TRBJ2-1, with D tentatively TRBD2 (5 bases). CDR3 size: 13 residues. The V end lost 4 bases, the J end lost 9 bases, and 13 bases lay between the germline ends. Germline V CDR1 and CDR2: MNHEY, SMNVEV (reference sequence). CDR3 sequence: CASSSLLSGEQFF. DNA of the CDR3: TGTGCCAGCAGTTCGCTCCTGAGCGGTGAGCAGTTCTTC.

This clone was found once. The V call is TRBV3-1 (or the pseudogene TRBV3-2), the J call TRBJ2-5; 9 nucleotides line up with TRBD2. V shed 1 base and J 3 bases; nucleotides not matched to a gene: 0. The germline gives CDR1 LGHDT, CDR2 YNNKEL (reference sequence). The CDR3 length is 14 residues. The CDR3 sequence: CASSQGLAEETQYF. In DNA form, the CDR3 reads TGTGCCAGCAGCCAAGGACTAGCGGAAGAGACCCAGTACTTC.

The chain employs TRBV25-1 and TRBJ1-5; no firm D call. Deletions cut 3 bases from V and 2 bases from J, with 20 bases between. This CDR3 is built from 18 residues. The germline V gene encodes CDR1 MGHDK and CDR2 SYGVNS. DNA for the CDR3: TGTGCCAGCAGTGATCCCAACCGGGCATCCGGGGGCAATCAGCCCCAGCATTTT. Its translation: CASSDPNRASGGNQPQHF.

The chain employs TRBV5-6 and TRBJ2-1; possible D gene TRBD2, 5 bases. V lost 4 bases, J lost 7 bases, and 12 bases lay in between. The CDR3 is 13 amino acids. Germline CDR1 and CDR2: SGHDT and YYEEEE. The CDR3 coding sequence is TGTGCCAGCAGCCGGACCGGGGTGAATGAGCAGTTCTTC. Residues: CASSRTGVNEQFF.

The V and J genes are TRBV30 and TRBJ1-2, with D possibly TRBD1 on 5 matching bases. CDR1 is GTSNPN and CDR2 is SVGIG in the germline V gene (reference sequence). V was shortened by 5 bases and J by 3 bases, with 13 bases between the two germline ends. The CDR3 covers 13 residues. The CDR3 spells CAWESREDYGYTF. DNA for the CDR3: TGTGCCTGGGAAAGCAGGGAAGACTATGGCTACACCTTC.

The chain couples TRBV29-1 to TRBJ2-7; 8 positions agree with TRBD1. Germline V gives CDR1 SQVTM, CDR2 ANQGSEA. V trimming: 0 bases; J trimming: 1 base; junction bases outside the gene matches: 5. CDR3 length: 15 amino acids. The DNA for the CDR3 is TGCAGCGTTGAAGATGACAGGGGTGGATCCTACGAGCAGTACTTC. Amino acids: CSVEDDRGGSYEQYF.

The genes are TRBV19 and TRBJ1-5, with TRBD1 matching over 8 bases. CDR3 length: 14 amino acids. Germline loops: CDR1 LNHDA, CDR2 SQIVND (reference sequence). The V segment lost 5 bases and the J segment 7 bases; nucleotides outside the gene matches: 7. The CDR3 here is CASSPRQGIQPQHF. The CDR3 DNA follows: TGTGCCAGTAGTCCTCGACAGGGGATCCAGCCCCAGCATTTT.

The chain joins TRBV2 to TRBJ1-3; D unresolved. The germline gives CDR1 SNHLY, CDR2 FYNNEI. CDR3 length: 14 residues. The V gene lost 2 bases and the J gene lost 2 bases, with 7 bases spanning the gap. CDR3 protein: CASSELDTGNTIYF. The CDR3 DNA reads TGTGCCAGCAGTGAATTAGACACTGGAAACACCATATATTTT.

The chain employs TRBV6-5 and TRBJ1-2; TRBD1 matches 10 bases. J gave up 4 bases and V 6 bases, and 5 bases lay outside the gene matches. The CDR3 covers 14 residues. Per germline, CDR1 MNHEY and CDR2 SVGAGI. The CDR3 nucleotides read TGTGCCAGCAGGAGGACAGGGGGAGCCTATGGCTACACCTTC. It yields the protein CASRRTGGAYGYTF.

The V and J genes are TRBV10-3 and TRBJ1-1; no clear D gene. Germline CDR1 reads ENHRY; CDR2 reads SYGVKD. The CDR3 is made up of 12 amino acids. V lost 4 bases and J lost 10, with 13 bases in between. CDR3 amino acids: CAISGRGEGAFF. The CDR3 DNA reads TGTGCCATCAGTGGCCGGGGTGAGGGAGCTTTCTTT.

The chain recombines TRBV7-3 with TRBJ2-3; the match to TRBD1 covers 7 bases. Per the germline V gene, CDR1 is SGHTA and CDR2 is FQGTGA. The CDR3 is 16 residues long. V was pared by 1 base and J by 1 base, with 5 bases of the junction left unmatched. CDR3 sequence: CASSLKVGGGTDTQYF. CDR3 coding DNA: TGTGCCAGCAGCTTAAAAGTAGGGGGCGGCACAGATACGCAGTATTTT.

The chain uses TRBV19 and TRBJ1-5; 9 bases agree with TRBD1. This CDR3 is 15 amino acids long. Germline-derived CDR1 and CDR2 are LNHDA and SQIVND (reference sequence). V lost 5 bases and J lost 2; bases outside the gene matches: 4. For the CDR3, the DNA is TGTGCCAGTAGTCCCACAGGGGGCGGCAATCAGCCCCAGCATTTT. This translates into CASSPTGGGNQPQHF.

V and J are TRBV27 and TRBJ2-5; D gene ambiguous. There are 11 residues in the CDR3. Deletions cut 5 bases from V and 5 bases from J, with 6 bases between. Per the germline V gene, CDR1 is MNHEY and CDR2 is SMNVEV (reference sequence). The DNA for the CDR3 is TGTGCCAGCAGTCCGCGGGAGACCCAGTACTTC. Protein sequence: CASSPRETQYF.

The DNA of the CDR3 is TGTGCCAGCAAGAACAGGGGGCGCCGGGCCGCTGAAGCTTTCTTT. Residues: CASKNRGRRAAEAFF. The chain has TRBV5-6 and TRBJ1-1; 9 nucleotides line up with TRBD1. This CDR3 is 15 amino acids long. V lost 6 bases and J lost 6; bases outside the gene matches: 12. Germline CDR1 SGHDT, CDR2 YYEEEE.

The V and J genes are TRBV28 and TRBJ1-2; perhaps TRBD1 as D (5 bases). This CDR3 spans 14 amino acids. V was pared by 2 bases and J by 1 base, with 8 bases between. Germline loops: CDR1 MDHEN, CDR2 SYDVKM. The chain's CDR3 is CASSLGGGNYGYTF. The CDR3 DNA sequence: TGTGCCAGCAGTTTAGGGGGGGGTAACTATGGCTACACCTTC.

V gene TRBV9 combines with J gene TRBJ2-7; 12 nucleotides agree with TRBD2. In germline, CDR1 is SGDLS, CDR2 YYNGEE. V lost 2 bases and J lost 3; bases outside the gene matches: 3. The length of the CDR3 is 15 residues. CDR3 protein: CASSVSGLAGYEQYF. The CDR3 region has the DNA TGTGCCAGCAGCGTGTCGGGACTAGCGGGCTACGAGCAGTACTTC.

Only a few counts were recorded for this clone. CDR3 coding DNA: TGCAGCGCTAGGACAGGGGTTGGCTCCACTGAAGCTTTCTTT. Encoded protein: CSARTGVGSTEAFF. The chain combines TRBV29-1 with TRBJ1-1, with 9 bases aligning to TRBD1. V was clipped by 7 bases and J by 4 bases; unmatched bases: 10. The CDR3 has 14 amino acids. Germline-derived CDR1 and CDR2 are SQVTM and ANQGSEA.

DNA for the CDR3: TGTGCCAGCAGCTTCACAGCAACCCAGTACTTC. This gives the protein CASSFTATQYF. The chain combines TRBV5-6 with TRBJ2-5, with D hard to call. Germline V gene sequence: CDR1 SGHDT, CDR2 YYEEEE. This CDR3 has 11 residues. Trimming took off 2 bases at V and 8 bases at J, with 7 bases between the two ends.

The rearrangement joins TRBV28 to TRBJ1-3; 7 nucleotides align to TRBD1. There are 15 residues in the CDR3. The germline V gene has CDR1 MDHEN and CDR2 SYDVKM. V shed 2 bases and J 4 bases; nucleotides not matched to a gene: 5. CDR3 residues: CASSLPQGGGNTIYF. The CDR3 DNA sequence: TGTGCCAGCAGTTTACCCCAGGGGGGCGGAAACACCATATATTTT.

The chain carries TRBV19 and TRBJ1-4; D gene unclear. Trimming shortened V by 8 bases and J by 0 bases, and 13 bases separated the two germline ends. Germline CDR1 reads LNHDA; CDR2 reads SQIVND (reference sequence). The CDR3 is 15 amino acids. The DNA of the CDR3 is TGTGCCAGTCTTAACAGAGCTGCAACTAATGAAAAACTGTTTTTT. This encodes CASLNRAATNEKLFF.

The chain couples TRBV19 to TRBJ1-1, with D unresolved. The CDR3 loop spans 14 amino acids. The germline gives CDR1 LNHDA, CDR2 SQIVND (reference sequence). V was cut by 5 bases and J by 1 base, with 11 bases left in between. Here the CDR3 reads CASSPRSGNTEAFF. CDR3 DNA: TGTGCCAGTAGTCCTCGGTCGGGGAACACTGAAGCTTTCTTT.

V usage is TRBV28 and J usage is TRBJ1-4; no clear D. Between the trimmed V and J ends, which lost 5 bases and 5 bases, there was a span of 12 bases. This CDR3 is 14 amino acids long. Germline loops: CDR1 MDHEN, CDR2 SYDVKM. CDR3 region: CASSLRTGNEKLFF. In nucleotides, the CDR3 is TGTGCCAGCAGTCTACGGACGGGAAATGAAAAACTGTTTTTT.

The chain employs TRBV5-4 and TRBJ2-2; 8 bases are shared with TRBD1. The CDR3 has 16 residues. Germline V gives CDR1 SGHNT, CDR2 YYREEE (reference sequence). J gave up 1 base and V 4 bases, and 6 bases lay outside the gene matches. The CDR3 coding sequence is TGTGCCAGCAGCCGTCCCGGGACAGGGAACACCGGGGAGCTGTTTTTT. The encoded protein is CASSRPGTGNTGELFF.

The chain employs TRBV5-1 and TRBJ2-7, with a tentative D call TRBD2 (6 bases). The CDR3 length is 16 residues. Germline CDR1 is SGHRS and CDR2 is YFSETQ. V lost 0 bases to trimming and J lost 3 bases, with 16 bases between them. The CDR3 nucleotides are TGCGCCAGCAGCTTGGAAGCCCCGGGAGCCAACTACGAGCAGTACTTC. It specifies CASSLEAPGANYEQYF.

The genes are TRBV5-4 and TRBJ2-7, with no clear D. Germline CDR1 and CDR2: SGHNT and YYREEE (reference sequence). Trimming removed 0 bases from V and 5 bases from J, with 3 bases in between. The CDR3 spans 11 residues. The DNA for the CDR3 is TGTGCCAGCAGCTTGGCCGACGAGCAGTACTTC. Residues: CASSLADEQYF.

The count of this clone is one. The chain is built from TRBV2 and TRBJ2-3; 11 bases map to TRBD2. V dropped 5 bases and J dropped 4; count of bases not matched to a gene: 8. The CDR3 runs to 16 residues. Germline-derived CDR1 and CDR2 are SNHLY and FYNNEI. The CDR3 spells CASSPLHSGGADTQYF. In DNA form, the CDR3 reads TGTGCCAGCAGTCCTCTTCATAGCGGGGGGGCAGATACGCAGTATTTT.

This chain uses TRBV5-1 with TRBJ2-5, with TRBD1 matching over 11 bases. The CDR3 runs 15 residues. After removal of 2 bases from V and 5 bases from J, the junction contained 5 bases not matched to a gene. The germline V gene encodes CDR1 SGHRS and CDR2 YFSETQ. CDR3 region: CASSLGQGAGETQYF. The CDR3 bases are TGCGCCAGCAGCTTAGGACAGGGGGCCGGGGAGACCCAGTACTTC. The full variable domain, with the rest looked up from reference TRBV5-1 and TRBJ2-5, is KAGVTQTPRYLIKTRGQQVTLSCSPISGHRSVSWYQQTPGQGLQFLFEYFSETQRNKGNFPGRFSGRQFSNSRSEMNVSTLELGDSALYLCASSLGQGAGETQYFGPGTRLLVL.

The V and J genes are TRBV6-5 and TRBJ1-2, with D possibly matching TRBD1 (6 bases). CDR1 MNHEY and CDR2 SVGAGI come from the germline V gene. The CDR3 loop spans 14 amino acids. V lost 6 bases and J lost 5, with 16 bases in between. The CDR3 sequence: CASSAGGPGYGYTF. DNA for the CDR3: TGTGCCAGCAGCGCGGGGGGGCCGGGGTATGGCTACACCTTC.